This entry lists 29 T cell receptor beta chains sequenced from one sample in a study of cytomegalovirus exposure and HLA in healthy donors. PCR amplification relied on 60 Vbeta primers (plus 13 Jbeta primers). This table comes from immunoSEQ multiplex PCR, and its TCRdb copy is limited to in-frame clones, with some not included. The sample shows over 150,000 clones, approximately 74% of them seen only once. The specimen was PBMCs. All receptors come from a woman in her 30s in good health and CMV-seronegative.

This chain joins TRBV7-9 and TRBJ2-7; D unclear. V lost 5 bases and J 3 bases, leaving 26 bases between the germline ends. CDR1 and CDR2 from the germline V gene are SEHNR and FQNEAQ (reference sequence). This CDR3 contains 18 residues. CDR3: CASSPDWRAGSAYYEQYF. The CDR3 region has the DNA TGTGCCAGCAGCCCCGATTGGCGTGCCGGGTCAGCTTACTACGAGCAGTACTTC.

The chain carries TRBV11-3 and TRBJ1-1, with D tentatively TRBD1 (5 bases). Germline CDR1 and CDR2: SGHNT and YENEEA. V lost 5 bases and J lost 4, with 11 bases in between. The CDR3 is made up of 13 amino acids. In DNA, the CDR3 is TGTGCCAGCAGCCCCGACCAGGGCACTGAAGCTTTCTTT. This codes for CASSPDQGTEAFF. Full variable domain (remainder filled in from reference TRBV11-3 and TRBJ1-1): EAGVVQSPRYKIIEKKQPVAFWCNPISGHNTLYWYLQNLGQGPELLIRYENEEAVDDSQLPKDRFSAERLKGVDSTLKIQPAELGDSAVYLCASSPDQGTEAFFGQGTRLTVV.

The V and J genes are TRBV4-3 and TRBJ2-7, with 13 bases matching TRBD2. Germline V gene data show CDR1 as LGHNA and CDR2 as YSLEER. V dropped 3 bases and J dropped 4; count of bases not matched to a gene: 3. The CDR3 contains 15 residues. The chain's CDR3 is CASSHLTSGRYEQYF. CDR3 bases: TGCGCCAGCAGCCACCTGACTAGCGGGAGGTACGAGCAGTACTTC.

The rearrangement links TRBV28 to TRBJ1-6; D unclear. This CDR3 spans 15 amino acids. Germline CDR1 is MDHEN and CDR2 is SYDVKM. Trimming took 2 bases from V and 6 from J, leaving 11 bases between them. The CDR3 spells CASSLAGSGNSPLHF. As DNA, the CDR3 is TGTGCCAGCAGTTTAGCGGGGTCCGGTAATTCACCCCTCCACTTT.

The rearrangement uses TRBV28 and TRBJ2-3; no firm D call. Trimming removed 5 bases from V and 2 bases from J, with 2 bases in between. This CDR3 is built from 11 residues. Germline CDR1 reads MDHEN; CDR2 reads SYDVKM. The CDR3 nucleotides are TGTGCCAGCAGTCTCACAGATACGCAGTATTTT. Residues: CASSLTDTQYF. Combining the CDR3 with reference TRBV28 and TRBJ2-3 gives the whole variable domain DVKVTQSSRYLVKRTGEKVFLECVQDMDHENMFWYRQDPGLGLRLIYFSYDVKMKEKGDIPEGYSVSREKKERFSLILESASTNQTSMYLCASSLTDTQYFGPGTRLTVL.

The gene calls are TRBV29-1 and TRBJ1-2, with 8 bases lining up with TRBD1. This CDR3 contains 13 residues. J lost 5 bases, V lost 0 bases, and 2 bases had no gene match. Germline CDR1 reads SQVTM; CDR2 reads ANQGSEA. The CDR3 coding sequence is TGCAGCGTTGAAGATCAGGGGGCGTATGGCTACACCTTC. This codes for CSVEDQGAYGYTF.

The V call is TRBV13, the J call TRBJ2-3; TRBD1 matches 7 bases. The CDR3 has 15 amino acids. CDR1 PRHDT and CDR2 FYEKMQ come from the germline V gene (reference sequence). The ends lost 4 bases at V and 2 bases at J; junction bases unmatched: 6. For the CDR3, the DNA is TGTGCCAGCAGCTCTCGGACAGGCTACACAGATACGCAGTATTTT. It is translated as CASSSRTGYTDTQYF.

The chain combines TRBV6-1 with TRBJ1-5; D remains ambiguous. Germline values: CDR1 MNHNS, CDR2 SASEGT. The CDR3 totals 14 residues. Trimming shortened V by 0 bases and J by 4 bases, and 7 bases separated the two germline ends. The CDR3 here is CASSEARGNQPQHF. In nucleotides, the CDR3 is TGTGCCAGCAGTGAAGCGCGGGGAAATCAGCCCCAGCATTTT.

The CDR3 here is CASSLWGGGTGELFF. The CDR3 coding sequence is TGTGCCAGCAGCTTGTGGGGGGGTGGCACCGGGGAGCTGTTTTTT. V and J are TRBV7-2 and TRBJ2-2; TRBD2 agrees at 7 bases. The CDR3 length is 15 residues. V shed 3 bases, J shed 4 bases, and the junction held 5 bases outside the gene matches. The germline gives CDR1 SGHTA, CDR2 FQGNSA.

V gene TRBV10-3 combines with J gene TRBJ2-1, with 15 bases aligning to TRBD2. The V gene's germline CDR1 is ENHRY and CDR2 SYGVKD. The CDR3 is 16 residues long. V trimming: 6 bases; J trimming: 7 bases; junction bases outside the gene matches: 7. In DNA form, the CDR3 reads TGTGCCATCAGGTCGGGACTAGCGGGAGGTGGGAATGAGCAGTTCTTC. This translates into CAIRSGLAGGGNEQFF.

This clone has just a few counts. The chain is built from TRBV28 and TRBJ2-4; possibly TRBD2 for D (6 bases). This CDR3 region has 16 residues. The V gene lost 2 bases and the J gene lost 3 bases, with 14 bases spanning the gap. Germline V gives CDR1 MDHEN, CDR2 SYDVKM. The CDR3 loop reads CASSLRGSEIKNIQYF. As DNA, the CDR3 is TGTGCCAGCAGTTTACGGGGGAGCGAAATCAAAAACATTCAGTACTTC.

Comment on this clone: The same CDR3 arises from other DNA sequences in this sample as well. V usage is TRBV6-1 and J usage is TRBJ1-5; TRBD1 might be the D (5 bases). The V end was cut by 6 bases, the J end by 1 base, with 13 bases between. The CDR3 totals 15 residues. Germline V gene lookup returns CDR1 MNHNS and CDR2 SASEGT. CDR3 DNA sequence: TGTGCCAGCAGGGCCGGGGGGGGGAGCAATCAGCCCCAGCATTTT. Translating gives CASRAGGGSNQPQHF.

This chain links TRBV7-3 with TRBJ2-1; 7 bases match TRBD2. V was pared by 0 bases and J by 2 bases, with 4 bases of the junction left unmatched. The V gene's germline CDR1 is SGHTA and CDR2 FQGTGA. The CDR3 consists of 16 residues. Here the CDR3 reads CASSLTSGLTYNEQFF. Written as DNA, the CDR3 is TGTGCCAGCAGCTTAACTAGCGGGTTGACCTACAATGAGCAGTTCTTC. The full variable domain, with the rest looked up from reference TRBV7-3 and TRBJ2-1, is GAGVSQTPSNKVTEKGKYVELRCDPISGHTALYWYRQSLGQGPEFLIYFQGTGAADDSGLPNDRFFAVRPEGSVSTLKIQRTERGDSAVYLCASSLTSGLTYNEQFFGPGTRLTVL.

The genes are TRBV15 and TRBJ1-5, with a weak D call TRBD1 (6 bases). Deletions cut 1 base from V and 3 bases from J, with 16 bases between. The CDR3 covers 17 residues. The germline CDR1 and CDR2 sequences are LNHNV and YYDKDF (reference sequence). In DNA, the CDR3 is TGTGCCACCAGCAGAGGTCCTACAGGGTCTAACAATCAGCCCCAGCATTTT. Protein: CATSRGPTGSNNQPQHF.

The V and J genes are TRBV19 and TRBJ1-5; TRBD1 is a possible D gene (6 bases). The germline gives CDR1 LNHDA, CDR2 SQIVND (reference sequence). Trimming took 4 bases from V and 3 from J, leaving 19 bases between them. CDR3 length equals 17 residues. CDR3 loop: CASSKMGAGFINQPQHF. CDR3 sequence (DNA): TGTGCCAGTAGTAAAATGGGGGCGGGTTTCATCAATCAGCCCCAGCATTTT.

The V gene is TRBV6-1, the J gene TRBJ1-2, with no clear D. Germline V gene data show CDR1 as MNHNS and CDR2 as SASEGT. The CDR3 is made up of 15 amino acids. V was trimmed by 1 base and J by 0 bases, leaving 9 bases between them. The CDR3 loop is CASSEGQVPNYGYTF. The DNA for the CDR3 is TGTGCCAGCAGTGAAGGGCAGGTCCCTAACTATGGCTACACCTTC.

The chain links TRBV9 to TRBJ1-2, with D unresolved. The germline V and J ends were trimmed by 0 bases and 3 bases, with 9 bases remaining between them. Germline assignment: CDR1 SGDLS and CDR2 YYNGEE. CDR3 size: 14 residues. The CDR3 sequence is CASSVGAQYYGYTF. The CDR3 coding sequence is TGTGCCAGCAGCGTAGGTGCACAGTACTATGGCTACACCTTC.

This clone was found a few times. The chain employs TRBV11-2 and TRBJ1-1; D gene ambiguous. The V gene's germline CDR1 is SGHAT and CDR2 FQNNGV. The V and J ends lost 5 bases and 2 bases respectively, with 9 bases between them. The CDR3 runs to 13 residues. CDR3 residues: CASSHYSNTEAFF. The DNA of the CDR3 is TGTGCCAGCAGCCACTACTCTAACACTGAAGCTTTCTTT.

The rearrangement uses TRBV28 and TRBJ2-3; no clear D gene. The CDR3 is 15 amino acids. Germline CDR1 and CDR2: MDHEN and SYDVKM. Trimming cost V 4 bases and J 0 bases, with 11 bases left between them. CDR3 loop: CASSYLGASTDTQYF. CDR3 DNA sequence: TGTGCCAGCAGTTATCTGGGCGCTAGCACAGATACGCAGTATTTT.

J is TRBJ2-7 and V is TRBV11-2, with 10 positions matching TRBD1. The CDR3 has 14 residues. Unmatched junction bases numbered 8, after V lost 7 bases and J lost 5 bases. The germline gives CDR1 SGHAT, CDR2 FQNNGV. CDR3 bases: TGTGCCAGCACTAATACAGGGACAGGGGACGAGCAGTACTTC. It translates to CASTNTGTGDEQYF.

The rearrangement uses TRBV10-3 and TRBJ2-2; TRBD2 matches at 7 bases. Germline V gene data show CDR1 as ENHRY and CDR2 as SYGVKD. The CDR3 contains 15 residues. After removal of 3 bases from V and 4 bases from J, the junction contained 5 bases not matched to a gene. CDR3 region: CAISDGAGLTGELFF. The CDR3 DNA follows: TGTGCCATCAGTGACGGAGCGGGACTCACCGGGGAGCTGTTTTTT.

This chain connects TRBV7-9 to TRBJ1-1; D remains ambiguous. This CDR3 has 13 residues. Germline V CDR1 and CDR2: SEHNR, FQNEAQ (reference sequence). The V and J ends lost 2 bases and 5 bases respectively, with 9 bases between them. The DNA of the CDR3 is TGTGCCAGCAGCTTAAACCAAGAGACTGAAGCTTTCTTT. Translation: CASSLNQETEAFF. The complete variable domain, with remaining parts taken from reference TRBV7-9 and TRBJ1-1, reads DTGVSQNPRHKITKRGQNVTFRCDPISEHNRLYWYRQTLGQGPEFLTYFQNEAQLEKSRLLSDRFSAERPKGSFSTLEIQRTEQGDSAMYLCASSLNQETEAFFGQGTRLTVV.

This clone occurred once. The chain combines TRBV28 with TRBJ2-7, with D possibly being TRBD1 (6 bases). This CDR3 contains 18 residues. The V gene's germline CDR1 is MDHEN and CDR2 SYDVKM. V lost 6 bases, J lost 0 bases, and 24 bases lay in between. The CDR3 spells CASSPTGILGPSSYEQYF. The DNA for the CDR3 is TGTGCCAGCAGCCCCACAGGGATCTTAGGCCCCAGCTCCTACGAGCAGTACTTC.

CDR3 sequence (DNA): TGCGCCAGCAGCCAAAGACAGGGGGAAGTGGATGGCTACACCTTC. This gives the protein CASSQRQGEVDGYTF. The V gene is TRBV4-1, the J gene TRBJ1-2; 9 bases match TRBD1. Per germline, CDR1 MGHRA and CDR2 YSYEKL. The CDR3 extends over 15 amino acids. With 2 bases clipped from V and 6 bases from J, the junction kept 7 bases outside the gene matches.

This chain joins TRBV28 and TRBJ2-3; 7 bases match TRBD1. Trimming removed 10 bases from V and 4 bases from J; junction bases left unmatched: 11. CDR1 and CDR2 from the germline V gene are MDHEN and SYDVKM. The CDR3 runs 14 residues. CDR3 nucleotide sequence: TGTGCCACCTGCATCACAGGGGACGCAGATACGCAGTATTTT. Amino acids: CATCITGDADTQYF.

This rearrangement joins TRBV7-9 to TRBJ2-6; possible D gene TRBD1, 5 bases. Trimming pared 4 bases from V and 0 bases from J, leaving 13 bases between. Germline-derived CDR1 and CDR2 are SEHNR and FQNEAQ (reference sequence). The CDR3 extends over 17 amino acids. The CDR3 DNA follows: TGTGCCAGCAGCTCCCAGGGTGGGCCCTCTGGGGCCAACGTCCTGACTTTC. The encoded protein is CASSSQGGPSGANVLTF.

This clone was seen a handful of times. This chain connects TRBV7-9 to TRBJ2-3, with 7 bases fitting TRBD2. The CDR3 is 14 residues long. V gave up 3 bases and J gave up 4 bases; unmatched junction bases: 4. Germline lookup yields CDR1 SEHNR and CDR2 FQNEAQ (reference sequence). The CDR3 region is CASSFGLDSDTQYF. The CDR3, as DNA: TGTGCCAGCAGCTTTGGACTAGATTCAGATACGCAGTATTTT.

The rearrangement joins TRBV28 to TRBJ2-7, with D possibly being TRBD2 (7 bases). The CDR3 runs 13 residues. Per germline, CDR1 MDHEN and CDR2 SYDVKM. V was cut by 7 bases and J by 5 bases, with 15 bases left in between. CDR3 nucleotide sequence: TGTGCCAGCAAAATGGGGGGGCGGAACGAGCAGTACTTC. It encodes CASKMGGRNEQYF.

The rearrangement joins TRBV5-1 to TRBJ1-1; D is perhaps TRBD1 (6 bases). The germline CDR1 and CDR2 sequences are SGHRS and YFSETQ. This CDR3 contains 14 residues. V lost 1 base and J 3 bases, leaving 10 bases between the germline ends. CDR3 loop: CASSLKGVDTEAFF. CDR3 DNA sequence: TGCGCCAGCAGCTTGAAGGGGGTGGACACTGAAGCTTTCTTT.